A single sample is the source of the 22 T cell receptor beta chains below, sequenced in a study of T cells after yellow fever vaccination. Using its own MiXCR run on the 5' RACE reads, TCRdb lists one record per CDR3 protein. The sample has under 550,000 distinct CDR3 sequences; around a fifth are singletons. The starting material was PBMCs, obtained more than 20 days after the first yellow fever vaccination. These receptors were collected from a man aged 18-30 years who received the YFV17D yellow fever vaccine.

The CDR3 sequence: CASSSGASNTEAFF. The CDR3 coding sequence is TGCGCCAGCAGTTCGGGGGCATCGAACACTGAAGCTTTCTTT. This chain links TRBV5-1 with TRBJ1-1, with D possibly matching TRBD1 (6 bases). V shed 5 bases and J shed 1 base, with 12 bases lying between them. The CDR3 is 14 amino acids. Germline V gene lookup returns CDR1 SGHRS and CDR2 YFSETQ.

This clonotype was detected a few times. The chain recombines TRBV2 with TRBJ2-7; D may be TRBD1 (6 bases). Trimming shortened V by 7 bases and J by 4 bases, and 14 bases separated the two germline ends. Per the germline V gene, CDR1 is SNHLY and CDR2 is FYNNEI. The CDR3 spans 13 residues. CDR3 sequence reads: CASKAQGRYEQYF. As DNA, the CDR3 is TGTGCCAGCAAGGCGCAGGGGCGATACGAGCAGTACTTC.

The CDR3 DNA is TGCAGCGTTGAAGAGACAGGTTTGAACACTGAAGCTTTCTTT. It specifies CSVEETGLNTEAFF. This chain uses TRBV29-1 with TRBJ1-1; perhaps TRBD1 as D (6 bases). V was trimmed by 0 bases and J by 0 bases, leaving 8 bases between them. From germline, CDR1 is SQVTM and CDR2 ANQGSEA. This CDR3 comprises 14 residues. Complete variable domain (other parts from reference TRBV29-1 and TRBJ1-1): SAVISQKPSRDICQRGTSLTIQCQVDSQVTMMFWYRQQPGQSLTLIATANQGSEATYESGFVIDKFPISRPNLTFSTLTVSNMSPEDSSIYLCSVEETGLNTEAFFGQGTRLTVV.

In this sample, this clonotype turned up a few times. The chain uses TRBV5-1 and TRBJ2-3; D uncertain. The CDR3 sequence is 13 residues long. In germline, CDR1 is SGHRS, CDR2 YFSETQ. The V end lost 0 bases, the J end lost 3 bases, and 5 bases lay between the germline ends. The CDR3 coding sequence is TGCGCCAGCAGCTTGGAGACAACAGATACGCAGTATTTT. The encoded protein is CASSLETTDTQYF.

The V call is TRBV6-5, the J call TRBJ2-2; 9 nucleotides align to TRBD1. CDR1 MNHEY and CDR2 SVGAGI come from the germline V gene. The CDR3 totals 14 residues. V gave up 5 bases and J gave up 7 bases; unmatched junction bases: 5. The CDR3 spells CASSLDRGSGELFF. DNA of the CDR3: TGTGCCAGCAGTCTCGACAGGGGGAGCGGGGAGCTGTTTTTT.

The J gene is TRBJ2-1, the V gene TRBV12-3 or TRBV12-4, with 8 bases that match TRBD1. The CDR3 has 12 residues. With V trimmed by 7 bases and J by 9 bases, 5 bases remained unmatched. CDR3 region: CASIRQGFEQFF. Written as DNA, the CDR3 is TGTGCCAGCATCCGACAGGGGTTTGAGCAGTTCTTC.

This chain joins TRBV4-3 and TRBJ2-7; 8 bases are shared with TRBD1. This CDR3 has 16 residues. Trimming cost V 2 bases and J 2 bases; bases outside gene matches: 8. Germline CDR1 reads LGHNA; CDR2 reads YSLEER. The DNA for the CDR3 is TGCGCCAGCAGCCAACAACTGACAGGGGAACCCTACGAGCAGTACTTC. Translated, it gives CASSQQLTGEPYEQYF.

In this sample, this clonotype turned up a few times. This sequence joins TRBV6-2 or TRBV6-3 and TRBJ1-1; possible D gene TRBD1, 6 bases. Germline values: CDR1 MNHEY, CDR2 SVGEGT. The CDR3 is 15 residues long. Between the trimmed V and J ends, which lost 3 bases and 11 bases, there was a span of 22 bases. The CDR3 loop reads CASSYGQIPGNEAFF. CDR3 nucleotide sequence: TGTGCCAGCAGTTATGGACAGATTCCTGGCAATGAGGCTTTCTTT.

This clonotype was counted between two and nine times. The chain combines TRBV7-9 with TRBJ2-6; D is unresolved. The CDR3 spans 15 residues. Deletions cut 5 bases from V and 0 bases from J, with 8 bases between. Per the germline V gene, CDR1 is SEHNR and CDR2 is FQNEAQ (reference sequence). The CDR3 nucleotides are TGTGCCAGCAGCAAAAGGGTCTCTGGGGCCAACGTCCTGACTTTC. This encodes CASSKRVSGANVLTF.

This clonotype appeared a few times. V gene TRBV12-3 or TRBV12-4 combines with J gene TRBJ2-1; D is unresolved. CDR3 size: 13 residues. The V end was cut by 7 bases, the J end by 4 bases, with 11 bases between. CDR3 bases: TGTGCCAGCACCGGCCTGGGGTACAATGAGCAGTTCTTC. Residues: CASTGLGYNEQFF.

This clonotype was observed a single time. The chain links TRBV2 to TRBJ1-5, with TRBD1 as a possible D gene (5 bases). Trimming took 5 bases from V and 0 from J, leaving 8 bases between them. This CDR3 is 14 amino acids long. The V gene's germline CDR1 is SNHLY and CDR2 FYNNEI. The CDR3 protein is CASSQGTSNQPQHF. CDR3 in DNA: TGTGCCAGCAGTCAAGGGACTAGCAATCAGCCCCAGCATTTT.

This clonotype was recorded a few times. The rearrangement joins TRBV2 to TRBJ2-2; 8 nucleotides match TRBD2. There are 16 residues in the CDR3. Germline loops: CDR1 SNHLY, CDR2 FYNNEI. V gave up 11 bases and J gave up 2 bases; unmatched junction bases: 13. CDR3 region: CASSESGGLNTGELFF. CDR3 bases: TGTGCCTCCTCAGAAAGCGGGGGACTTAACACCGGGGAGCTGTTTTTT.

This clonotype was seen repeatedly, ten times or more. The rearrangement uses TRBV6-2 or TRBV6-3 and TRBJ2-7, with 11 bases identical to TRBD1. This CDR3 contains 15 residues. The V gene end was trimmed by 0 bases and the J gene end by 3 bases; junction bases not matched to a gene: 1. CDR1 and CDR2 (germline): MNHEY, SVGEGT. CDR3 region: CASSYSGTGGYEQYV. Here the CDR3 DNA reads TGTGCCAGCAGTTACTCCGGGACAGGGGGCTACGAGCAGTACGTC.

This clonotype was found a few times. The chain uses TRBV4-3 and TRBJ2-3; D unclear. V lost 1 base and J 2 bases, leaving 16 bases between the germline ends. This CDR3 contains 17 residues. CDR1 LGHNA and CDR2 YSLEER come from the germline V gene. CDR3 sequence reads: CASSQVGPQDPTDTQYF. The CDR3, as DNA: TGCGCCAGCAGCCAAGTCGGGCCCCAGGATCCCACAGATACGCAGTATTTT.

A few counts support this clonotype. This sequence joins TRBV7-8 and TRBJ2-5; D possibly corresponds to TRBD1 (5 bases). This CDR3 comprises 11 residues. The germline gives CDR1 SGHVS, CDR2 FQNEAQ. Trimming removed 8 bases from V and 5 bases from J, with 9 bases in between. The CDR3 bases are TGTGCCAGCGCCAGGGATGAGACCCAGTACTTC. Its translation: CASARDETQYF.

This clonotype came up a few times. The V and J genes are TRBV20-1 and TRBJ2-5; D may correspond to TRBD1 or TRBD2 (5 bases each). V lost 0 bases, J lost 0 bases, and 8 bases lay in between. This CDR3 has 14 residues. Per the germline V gene, CDR1 is DFQATT and CDR2 is SNEGSKA (reference sequence). In nucleotides, the CDR3 is TGCAGTGCTAGAGATTTGGGGGACCAAGAGACCCAGTACTTC. Protein product: CSARDLGDQETQYF.

V gene TRBV7-7 combines with J gene TRBJ2-7; 8 bases agree with TRBD2. The CDR3 is made up of 17 amino acids. J was trimmed by 0 bases and V by 5 bases; bases with no gene match: 12. The germline V gene has CDR1 SSHAT and CDR2 FNYEAQ (reference sequence). In nucleotides, the CDR3 is TGTGCCAGCAGCCCCGGCCGAGCGGGGGACACCTCCTACGAGCAGTACTTC. Protein product: CASSPGRAGDTSYEQYF.

The chain couples TRBV20-1 to TRBJ2-3; no reliable D call. This CDR3 contains 13 residues. Germline V CDR1 and CDR2: DFQATT, SNEGSKA (reference sequence). The CDR3 loop is CRPGAWDTDTQYF. The CDR3 bases are TGCAGGCCAGGAGCGTGGGACACAGATACGCAGTATTTT.

This chain connects TRBV9 to TRBJ2-3; D is unresolved. Germline CDR1 is SGDLS and CDR2 is YYNGEE. The CDR3 covers 14 residues. Trimming took off 4 bases at V and 2 bases at J, with 11 bases between the two ends. For the CDR3, the DNA is TGTGCCAGCAGCTCCCGGCCAGCCACAGATACGCAGTATTTT. Translating it yields CASSSRPATDTQYF.

In its sample, this clonotype was seen a few times. The genes are TRBV18 and TRBJ2-6; 8 bases agree with TRBD1. The CDR3 is made up of 17 amino acids. The V and J ends lost 5 bases and 2 bases, in that order; junction bases with no gene match: 8. Looked up from germline, CDR1 is KGHSH and CDR2 is LQKENI. CDR3: CASSLDREYTGANVLTF. The CDR3 DNA sequence: TGTGCCAGCTCATTGGACAGGGAATATACTGGGGCCAACGTCCTGACTTTC.

This sequence joins TRBV10-3 and TRBJ1-2, with a possible D match to TRBD1 (5 bases). V lost 4 bases, J lost 7 bases, and 7 bases lay in between. Germline V gives CDR1 ENHRY, CDR2 SYGVKD. CDR3 length: 11 residues. The CDR3 protein is CAISGTTGYTF. Written as DNA, the CDR3 is TGTGCCATCAGTGGGACAACTGGCTACACCTTC.

This clonotype has only a few counts. The CDR3 is CASSYALRTGGSQPQHF. In nucleotides, the CDR3 is TGTGCCAGCAGTTACGCGTTGAGGACAGGGGGCAGTCAGCCCCAGCATTTT. The chain is built from TRBV6-2 or TRBV6-3 and TRBJ1-5; the match to TRBD1 covers 11 bases. The CDR3 consists of 17 residues. Germline values: CDR1 MNHEY, CDR2 SVGEGT. V dropped 2 bases and J dropped 6; count of bases not matched to a gene: 9.